There are a few counts of the clone carrying this T cell receptor (beta chain). What it recognizes is unknown. The data were obtained in a study of T-cell reconstitution after alpha-beta-depleted transplantation in children. The study, taken as a whole, reports: Certain patients had high TCRbeta diversity at day 60, and it came from recipient T cells and thymic progenitors that survived.

Preparing the TCRbeta library involved the use of unique molecular identifiers. TCRdb ran MiXCR on the PCR reads and lists one entry per CDR3 protein. The table lists about 200,000 distinct CDR3 sequences, 5.5% to 7% of them singletons. The CDR3 extends over 11 amino acids. Germline V CDR1 and CDR2: MGHRA, YSYEKL. The ends were cut back, 3 bases at V and 4 bases at J, with 4 bases in the middle. This material consisted of PBMCs, taken before TCRalphabeta/CD19-depleted stem cell transplant. The rearrangement joins TRBV4-1 to TRBJ2-7; D not certain. The source is a girl less than two years old with combined immunodeficiency, due to receive a stem cell transplant. The CDR3 reads CASSHMYEQYF. CDR3 coding DNA: TGCGCCAGCAGCCACATGTACGAGCAGTACTTC.